This TCR beta chain is from a study of blood T cell repertoires in COVID-19. Background on the study: Acute and convalescent COVID-19 samples came from the United States, Italy and Spain.

This clone was seen a few times. Seattle patients were enrolled during active infection and followed longitudinally. Method: immunoSEQ multiplex PCR; TCRdb's copy keeps in-frame clones and lacks some. In the table there are just over 300,000 clones, roughly 91% of which are singletons. The CDR3 loop spans 17 amino acids. V shed 5 bases and J shed 2 bases, with 21 bases lying between them. Germline loops: CDR1 LNHDA, CDR2 SQIVND (reference sequence). The sample taken for sequencing was peripheral blood. The receptor was isolated from a woman in her twenties or thirties with COVID-19, enrolled during active disease. J is TRBJ1-1 and V is TRBV19; tentative D call: TRBD1 (6 bases). The CDR3, as DNA: TGTGCCAGTAGTCCATACCACGGGGGAGGGGGAAACACTGAAGCTTTCTTT. Its protein is CASSPYHGGGGNTEAFF.